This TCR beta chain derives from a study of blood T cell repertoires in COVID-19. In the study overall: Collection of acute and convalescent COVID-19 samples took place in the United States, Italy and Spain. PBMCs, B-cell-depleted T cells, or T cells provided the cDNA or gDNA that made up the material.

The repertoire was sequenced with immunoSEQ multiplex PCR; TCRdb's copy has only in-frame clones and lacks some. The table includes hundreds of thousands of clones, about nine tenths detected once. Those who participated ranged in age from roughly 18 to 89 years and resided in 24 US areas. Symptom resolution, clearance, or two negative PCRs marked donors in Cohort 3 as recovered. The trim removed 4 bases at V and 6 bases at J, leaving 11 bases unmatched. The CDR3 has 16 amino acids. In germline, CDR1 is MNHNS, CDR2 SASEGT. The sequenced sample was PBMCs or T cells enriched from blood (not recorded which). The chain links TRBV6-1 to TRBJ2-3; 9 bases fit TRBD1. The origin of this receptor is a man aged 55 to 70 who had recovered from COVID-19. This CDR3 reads CASSVRTGGAGDTQYF. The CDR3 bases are TGTGCCAGCAGTGTCCGAACAGGGGGCGCGGGGGATACGCAGTATTTT.